This TCR beta chain is drawn from a study of T cells after yellow fever vaccination. This clonotype was counted ten times or more. No antigen is known for it. TCRdb re-called the 5' RACE reads with MiXCR, one entry per CDR3 protein. The table lists about 69,000 distinct CDR3 sequences, about 6% of them singletons. Findings and caveats of the study: Bulk-population clonotypes that are abundant could appear as contaminants in FACS-sorted repertoires. Of the clonotypes, a small share occurred in both CD4 and CD8 compartments. Post-booster reappearance was seen for most primary-vaccination clones (around 96% CD4, 88% CD8).

The sample in question was CD4+ T cells sorted from PBMCs, obtained less than 16 days after the first yellow fever vaccination. The source of this sequence is a man aged 18 to 29 who received the YFV17D yellow fever vaccine.

The CDR3 DNA sequence: TGTGCCAGCAGTTTAGCTAGATTAAGGTTCCCGGAGAATGAAAAACTGTTTTTT. This gives the protein CASSLARLRFPENEKLFF. The V gene is TRBV12-3 or TRBV12-4, the J gene TRBJ1-4; the D is unclear. V was cut by 0 bases and J by 5 bases, with 19 bases left in between. The CDR3 totals 18 residues.